Reported below is one TCR beta chain. Its antigen target is currently unknown. No much larger clonotype is one base removed from it; base qualities were not supplied. Cut back by 0 bases and 1 base, the V and J ends lie 12 bases apart. Based on the germline V gene (reference sequence), the CDR1 and CDR2 sequences are GTSNPN and SVGIG. CDR3 length: 15 amino acids, cysteine to phenylalanine. Of the read, only the CDR3 DNA is kept; its 45 bases are in frame from base 1. The record originates from a study of cytomegalovirus exposure and HLA in healthy donors (dated by TCRdb to the late 2010s). The study in broad terms: The 670 or so repertoires of the first cohort and the 120 validation repertoires were produced on the same platform, according to a later analysis. Besides the first cohort of 500 to 700 subjects, a separate validation cohort made up of over a hundred different subjects was used. To predict cytomegalovirus infection status, the study combined high-throughput TCR immunosequencing, statistical association of individual TCRs with disease status, and machine learning. The study aimed to test whether cataloging public T cell receptors could reveal signatures of past pathogen exposure.

Broad study findings and their caveats: Across donors, most TCR sequences were observed very rarely, whereas some public TCRs were present in many individuals. A total of 164 TCR beta chains were listed by the study as associated with cytomegalovirus. In a later analysis, TCRs clustered in the first cohort were found to also tend to co-occur in the roughly 120 validation repertoires, with roughly 93% of cluster scores above 0. A few of the identified cytomegalovirus-associated TCR beta chains were confirmed in vitro to be specific for cytomegalovirus antigens. In both the original and validation cohorts, the classifier was reported to diagnose cytomegalovirus status with high specificity and sensitivity. The authors suggested that the approach could potentially be extended to other disease states and immunological phenotypes. A later analysis had no HLA typing for the validation cohort, so co-occurrence there was scored across all 110 or so repertoires.

Library creation used the immunoSEQ multiplex PCR assay. Processing in the source paper ran as follows. To diagnose cytomegalovirus status from the catalog of TCR beta chain sequences, a statistical classification framework was built. TCRdb re-hosts the immuneACCESS table, in-frame sequences only. Its copies lack some clones; in the studies checked, an unresolved V gene accounts for under half of them, and the cause for the rest is not known. V, J and clone size are those of that table, while D and trimming were read from the DNA. The sample profile shows over 150,000 clones; roughly 91% of them were found once. Of the sample, over 4% falls within the top ten clones. Separate from the approximately 700-subject first cohort, the validation cohort of 120 subjects was the group to which the donors belonged.

Sequencing input: PBMCs. This TCR came from a young man in good health and CMV-seropositive. The rearranged chain carries TRBV30 and TRBJ1-2; TRBD1 is perhaps the D gene, given 6 matching bases. CDR3 loop: CAWSVLQGYNYGYTF. The nucleotides are TGTGCCTGGAGTGTATTGCAGGGGTATAACTATGGCTACACCTTC.